This T cell receptor beta chain was retrieved from a study of T cells in Graves' hyperthyroidism and ophthalmopathy. Whole-study findings and limits: Blood also carried most thyroid clonotypes expanded above 0.001. Median prediction lead before ophthalmopathy onset was 6 to 8 months with the model.

About this clonotype: As yet, its antigen is unknown. A single base separates this from a much larger clone, so it may be a read error.

The authors obtained PBMCs from 10 ml of fresh peripheral blood. Researchers amplified the TCR beta CDR3 regions from RNA transcripts. In the first-round RT-PCR of the TCR CDR3, the HTBI primer set was used. TCRdb fed the multiplex PCR reads into MiXCR, producing one record per CDR3 protein. The sample has more than 350,000 distinct CDR3 sequences; roughly 15% are singletons. What was sequenced was blood. The sequence derives from an older woman with Graves' ophthalmopathy.

The CDR3 loop is CASSEAGRSSYNEQFF. The CDR3 DNA sequence: TGTGCCAGCAGTGAGGCGGGACGGAGCTCCTACAATGAGCAGTTCTTC. The V and J genes are TRBV2 and TRBJ2-1; D possibly corresponds to TRBD2 (6 bases). Per the germline V gene, CDR1 is SNHLY and CDR2 is FYNNEI. The CDR3 covers 16 residues. V shed 3 bases and J shed 0 bases, with 12 bases lying between them.